Listed here are 32 T cell receptor beta chains from one sample, sequenced in a study of human T cells and chemical hapten exposure (TCRdb year 2021). Receptor amplification or capture employed RACE. The sequencing machine was a NextSeq 500. The public reads were run again by TCRdb, first through fastp at Q25 and then through MiXCR, and only productive beta chains were kept. A single entry per CDR3 protein holds the most common genes and DNA from its merged rows. This sample holds 300,000 to 450,000 distinct CDR3 sequences; roughly 4.6% were observed only once. The ten largest clones add up to 2% to 3% of the sample. Per the publication, the time point label means: pre-sensitization, week 0. The treatment or condition label of this sample denotes: therapeutic diphenylcyclopropenone sensitization with weekly scalp DPC. Sequenced material: whole blood, taken in connection with sensitization to the hapten diphenylcyclopropenone (DPC). The receptors here all came from a woman in her fifties or sixties with alopecia areata. Some clones in this sample may be carry-over from other donors' samples.

This clonotype was seen more than once but under ten times. The J gene is TRBJ1-2, the V gene TRBV5-6; 9 positions agree with TRBD1. Per the germline V gene, CDR1 is SGHDT and CDR2 is YYEEEE. This CDR3 has 15 amino acids. V trimming: 0 bases; J trimming: 6 bases; junction bases outside the gene matches: 6. In nucleotides, the CDR3 is TGTGCCAGCAGCTTGGCTGGACAGGGGAAGCATGGCTACACCTTC. Translating it yields CASSLAGQGKHGYTF.

This clonotype was counted many times. This chain joins TRBV4-1 and TRBJ2-5; no definite D call. The CDR3 loop spans 14 amino acids. In germline, CDR1 is MGHRA, CDR2 YSYEKL. The germline V and J ends were trimmed by 1 base and 3 bases, with 9 bases remaining between them. The DNA for the CDR3 is TGCGCCAGCAGCCAAGCCGGATTGGAAGAGACCCAGTACTTC. Protein sequence: CASSQAGLEETQYF.

On this clonotype itself: This may arise from a read error, as a much more abundant clone is one base away. The chain joins TRBV28 to TRBJ1-2; no firm D call. CDR3 size: 13 residues. V lost 7 bases, J lost 6 bases, and 15 bases lay in between. CDR1 is MDHEN, CDR2 SYDVKM, per germline. The CDR3 sequence: CASITSLVHGYTF. CDR3 bases: TGTGCCAGCATCACCTCGCTAGTCCATGGCTACACCTTC.

This clonotype was recorded once. With a much larger clone just one base away, this may be a read error. V gene TRBV28 combines with J gene TRBJ2-1; no firm D call. Judging by the DNA end, TRBJ2-7 fits better; the J call may be wrong. The germline V gene encodes CDR1 MDHEN and CDR2 SYDVKM. The CDR3 runs to 14 residues. In DNA, the CDR3 is TGTGCCAGCAGTTTACGGTTGGGTTACAATGAGCAGTACTTC. Translation: CASSLRLGYNEQYF.

This clonotype was picked up a small number of times. This rearrangement joins TRBV30 to TRBJ1-1, with D unclear. This CDR3 has 12 residues. Germline V gene lookup returns CDR1 GTSNPN and CDR2 SVGIG (reference sequence). Trimming left V 0 bases short and J 0 bases short, with 2 bases between. CDR3 in DNA: TGTGCCTGGAGTGTGCTGAACACTGAAGCTTTCTTT. This translates into CAWSVLNTEAFF.

The chain joins TRBV6-6 to TRBJ1-3; D not resolved. The CDR3 contains 17 residues. From germline, CDR1 is MNHNY and CDR2 SVGAGI (reference sequence). The ends were cut back, 0 bases at V and 0 bases at J, with 12 bases in the middle. CDR3 residues: CASSYSGPGRSGNTIYF. The CDR3 nucleotides read TGTGCCAGCAGTTACTCCGGTCCGGGCCGCTCTGGAAACACCATATATTTT.

This clonotype was observed a few times. V and J are TRBV12-3 or TRBV12-4 and TRBJ1-2; possibly TRBD1 for D (5 bases). This CDR3 is 11 amino acids long. Trimming removed 7 bases at V and 14 bases at J, with 17 bases between. CDR3 sequence (DNA): TGTGCCAGCACCCCGAGGGGCCCAAAGACCTTC. It yields the protein CASTPRGPKTF.

This chain links TRBV3-1 with TRBJ2-2; 9 nucleotides align to TRBD1. The CDR3 has 15 residues. From germline, CDR1 is LGHDT and CDR2 YNNKEL (reference sequence). With 4 bases clipped from V and 7 bases from J, the junction kept 7 bases outside the gene matches. CDR3 nucleotide sequence: TGTGCCAGCAGCCGACGGGGACAGGGAGGCGGGGAGCTGTTTTTT. It specifies CASSRRGQGGGELFF.

In this sample, this clonotype turned up many times. This rearrangement joins TRBV12-3 or TRBV12-4 to TRBJ1-5; unclear D gene. The CDR3 covers 15 residues. Trimming pared 4 bases from V and 0 bases from J, leaving 10 bases between. CDR3: CASSSESYSNQPQHF. The CDR3, as DNA: TGTGCCAGCAGTTCGGAATCGTATAGCAATCAGCCCCAGCATTTT.

This clonotype showed up just a few times. The rearrangement uses TRBV21-1 and TRBJ2-1. TRBV21-1 is a pseudogene locus. The CDR3 loop spans 18 amino acids. The DNA of the CDR3 is TGTGCCAGCAGCAAAGCTGGGAATGCGGACCTGGGATACAATGAGCAGTTCTTC. It specifies CASSKAGNADLGYNEQFF.

The chain is built from TRBV12-3 or TRBV12-4 and TRBJ2-6; 11 bases are a match to TRBD2. V shed 6 bases and J 0 bases; nucleotides not matched to a gene: 4. The CDR3 consists of 17 residues. The DNA of the CDR3 is TGTGCCAGCAGACTAGCGGGGGCTTTCTCTGGGGCCAACGTCCTGACTTTC. Translation gives CASRLAGAFSGANVLTF.

This clonotype occurred a few times. This chain joins TRBV11-2 and TRBJ2-7; 9 positions agree with TRBD1. V lost 7 bases, J lost 3 bases, and 4 bases stayed unmatched. The V gene's germline CDR1 is SGHAT and CDR2 FQNNGV. This CDR3 contains 13 residues. This CDR3 reads CASTGTGIYEQYF. The CDR3 DNA is TGTGCCAGCACCGGGACAGGGATCTACGAGCAGTACTTC.

About this clonotype: This sequence may be a read error, since a much larger clone differs from it by one base. This chain joins TRBV5-1 and TRBJ1-6; D perhaps matches TRBD1 (5 bases). Germline V lookup: CDR1 SGHRS, CDR2 YFSETQ. The CDR3 is 17 amino acids. Trimming removed 2 bases at V and 4 bases at J, with 16 bases between. The chain's CDR3 is CASSFYDSGIYNSPLHF. The CDR3 DNA reads as TGCGCCAGCAGCTTTTATGATTCAGGGATTTATAATTCACCCCTCCACTTT.

Ten or more counts support this clonotype. This chain's CDR3 is CASSRRGYEQYF. Written as DNA, the CDR3 is TGTGCCAGCAGCCGAAGGGGATACGAGCAGTACTTC. The chain links TRBV3-1 to TRBJ2-7; a possible D gene is TRBD1 (5 bases). The germline gives CDR1 LGHDT, CDR2 YNNKEL (reference sequence). Between the trimmed V and J ends, which lost 4 bases and 4 bases, there was a span of 8 bases. The CDR3 has 12 residues.

This rearrangement joins TRBV24-1 to TRBJ2-3; the match to TRBD2 covers 11 bases. The CDR3 runs to 16 residues. Germline V gene sequence: CDR1 KGHDR, CDR2 SFDVKD. V was pared by 2 bases and J by 4 bases, with 4 bases of the junction left unmatched. The CDR3 coding sequence is TGTGCCACCAGTGATTCCTTAGCGGGGGGGCCAGATACGCAGTATTTT. It translates to CATSDSLAGGPDTQYF.

The chain employs TRBV6-6 and TRBJ2-4; the match to TRBD1 covers 7 bases. Germline CDR1 is MNHNY and CDR2 is SVGAGI (reference sequence). This CDR3 comprises 15 residues. The V and J ends lost 8 bases and 3 bases, in that order; junction bases with no gene match: 10. The CDR3 bases are TGTGCCAGCTCGACCTACAGGGGAATCAAAAACATTCAGTACTTC. Encoded protein: CASSTYRGIKNIQYF.

The chain is built from TRBV12-3 or TRBV12-4 and TRBJ2-2; D perhaps matches TRBD1 (7 bases). The CDR3 has 16 amino acids. The V end was cut by 6 bases, the J end by 5 bases, with 19 bases between. The CDR3 protein is CASSHRQGGTTGELFF. The DNA of the CDR3 is TGTGCCAGCAGCCATCGACAGGGAGGAACGACCGGGGAGCTGTTTTTT.

CDR3 sequence reads: CASSPIRNTEAFF. The CDR3, as DNA: TGTGCCAGCTCACCAATTCGGAACACTGAAGCTTTCTTT. The chain combines TRBV18 with TRBJ1-1; D gene ambiguous. There are 13 residues in the CDR3. The germline CDR1 and CDR2 sequences are KGHSH and LQKENI. Deletions cut 2 bases from V and 1 base from J, with 5 bases between.

This chain connects TRBV6-2 or TRBV6-3 to TRBJ1-1; tentative D call: TRBD1 (6 bases). The germline CDR1 and CDR2 sequences are MNHEY and SVGEGT. Trimming took off 6 bases at V and 11 bases at J, with 19 bases between the two ends. CDR3 length: 13 residues. CDR3 in amino acids: CASRSDSLSSAFF. CDR3 nucleotides: TGTGCCAGCAGGTCGGACAGTTTGTCGTCGGCTTTCTTT.

The chain has TRBV6-5 and TRBJ1-6; 7 bases are a match to TRBD1. Trimming cost V 7 bases and J 9 bases; bases outside gene matches: 6. Germline CDR1 reads MNHEY; CDR2 reads SVGAGI. The CDR3 is 13 residues long. CDR3 sequence reads: CASKRQGASPLHF. In DNA form, the CDR3 reads TGTGCCAGCAAACGACAGGGTGCTTCACCCCTCCACTTT.

Only a few counts were recorded for this clonotype. The chain employs TRBV18 and TRBJ2-5, with 9 bases aligning to TRBD2. Germline V lookup: CDR1 KGHSH, CDR2 LQKENI. With 3 bases clipped from V and 4 bases from J, the junction kept 12 bases outside the gene matches. CDR3 size: 17 residues. In DNA, the CDR3 is TGTGCCAGCTCACCGCAAACCATAGCGGGAGAGGGAGAGACCCAGTACTTC. Its translation: CASSPQTIAGEGETQYF. Based on the CDR3 plus reference TRBV18 and TRBJ2-5, the full variable domain is NAGVMQNPRHLVRRRGQEARLRCSPMKGHSHVYWYRQLPEEGLKFMVYLQKENIIDESGMPKERFSAEFPKEGPSILRIQQVVRGDSAAYFCASSPQTIAGEGETQYFGPGTRLLVL.

This clonotype was detected many times. The J gene is TRBJ1-5, the V gene TRBV12-3 or TRBV12-4; D perhaps matches TRBD1 (5 bases). The length of the CDR3 is 13 residues. With 4 bases removed from V and 6 bases from J, the gap between germline ends came to 10 bases. The CDR3 DNA follows: TGTGCCAGCAGTTCGGCAGGGTCTCAGCCCCAGCATTTT. It is translated as CASSSAGSQPQHF.

This clonotype has ten or more counts. The chain has TRBV12-5 and TRBJ2-3; D is undetermined. V dropped 2 bases and J dropped 4 bases, with 4 bases sitting between them. The CDR3 length is 12 residues. Germline values: CDR1 LGHNT, CDR2 FRNRAP. CDR3 coding DNA: TGTGCTAGTGGTTTGCTTTCAGATACGCAGTATTTT. It is translated as CASGLLSDTQYF.

The chain carries TRBV10-2 and TRBJ2-6, with 13 bases fitting TRBD2. CDR1 is WSHSY, CDR2 SAAADI, per germline. V shed 5 bases and J 0 bases; nucleotides not matched to a gene: 7. This CDR3 is 19 amino acids long. The CDR3 spells CASSREGLAGNSGANVLTF. CDR3 DNA sequence: TGCGCCAGCAGTAGGGAGGGACTAGCGGGAAACTCTGGGGCCAACGTCCTGACTTTC.

This clonotype occurred many times. The rearrangement links TRBV4-1 to TRBJ2-1; 8 positions agree with TRBD1. In germline, CDR1 is MGHRA, CDR2 YSYEKL. The CDR3 totals 17 residues. J lost 6 bases, V lost 2 bases, and 12 bases had no gene match. CDR3 amino acids: CASSQIPGQGFSNEQFF. CDR3 coding DNA: TGCGCCAGCAGCCAAATCCCAGGACAGGGTTTCTCCAATGAGCAGTTCTTC.

This clonotype occurred many times. V usage is TRBV28 and J usage is TRBJ2-4; the D gene is possibly TRBD1 (6 bases). CDR1 is MDHEN and CDR2 is SYDVKM in the germline V gene. The CDR3 contains 17 residues. The germline V and J ends were trimmed by 6 bases and 2 bases, with 20 bases remaining between them. The CDR3 DNA reads as TGTGCCAGCAGCTACCCTACAGGGTCCCTTACCAAAAACATTCAGTACTTC. Translated, it gives CASSYPTGSLTKNIQYF. Using reference TRBV28 and TRBJ2-4 for the parts outside the CDR3, the full variable domain is DVKVTQSSRYLVKRTGEKVFLECVQDMDHENMFWYRQDPGLGLRLIYFSYDVKMKEKGDIPEGYSVSREKKERFSLILESASTNQTSMYLCASSYPTGSLTKNIQYFGAGTRLSVL.

Only a few counts were recorded for this clonotype. The chain recombines TRBV12-3 or TRBV12-4 with TRBJ2-7; 11 bases map to TRBD2. After removal of 8 bases from V and 9 bases from J, the junction contained 6 bases not matched to a gene. CDR3 length: 12 residues. In DNA, the CDR3 is TGTGCCAGCGGCTATGGGACTAGCGGGCAGTACTTC. Translating gives CASGYGTSGQYF.

This sequence joins TRBV7-3 and TRBJ2-3; tentative D call: TRBD2 (7 bases). The germline CDR1 and CDR2 sequences are SGHTA and FQGTGA. CDR3 length: 15 amino acids. The ends were cut back, 0 bases at V and 3 bases at J, with 10 bases in the middle. The CDR3 DNA reads TGTGCCAGCAGCTTAACGGGGGGGCTAACAGATACGCAGTATTTT. The encoded protein is CASSLTGGLTDTQYF.

The chain joins TRBV4-2 to TRBJ1-2, with D possibly being TRBD1 (5 bases). Trimming removed 0 bases from V and 8 bases from J, with 10 bases in between. The CDR3 runs 13 residues. Looked up from germline, CDR1 is LGHNA and CDR2 is YNFKEQ. Here the CDR3 reads CASSQDPRDGYTF. The DNA for the CDR3 is TGTGCCAGCAGCCAAGATCCCAGGGACGGCTACACCTTC.

This clonotype has more than one count but fewer than ten. The chain links TRBV29-1 to TRBJ1-2; D might be TRBD1 (6 bases). The CDR3 consists of 12 residues. Germline CDR1 reads SQVTM; CDR2 reads ANQGSEA. V lost 0 bases and J lost 5, with 7 bases in between. CDR3 in amino acids: CSVEEGGYGYTF. The CDR3 DNA reads TGCAGCGTTGAAGAAGGGGGGTATGGCTACACCTTC.

The chain employs TRBV5-4 and TRBJ1-2, with a tentative D call TRBD1 (5 bases). Deletions cut 4 bases from V and 8 bases from J, with 18 bases between. Germline V gene data show CDR1 as SGHNT and CDR2 as YYREEE (reference sequence). This CDR3 has 14 residues. CDR3 loop: CASSPFQGGRGYTF. CDR3 DNA: TGTGCCAGCAGCCCATTCCAGGGAGGAAGAGGCTACACCTTC.

This clonotype was observed a few times. The genes are TRBV15 and TRBJ2-1; 7 positions match TRBD1. V was clipped by 3 bases and J by 8 bases; unmatched bases: 13. CDR1 LNHNV and CDR2 YYDKDF come from the germline V gene (reference sequence). The CDR3 has 16 amino acids. CDR3 DNA sequence: TGTGCCACCAGCAGGGAAGGGGACAGTGGGTATGATGAGCAGTTCTTC. It translates to CATSREGDSGYDEQFF.